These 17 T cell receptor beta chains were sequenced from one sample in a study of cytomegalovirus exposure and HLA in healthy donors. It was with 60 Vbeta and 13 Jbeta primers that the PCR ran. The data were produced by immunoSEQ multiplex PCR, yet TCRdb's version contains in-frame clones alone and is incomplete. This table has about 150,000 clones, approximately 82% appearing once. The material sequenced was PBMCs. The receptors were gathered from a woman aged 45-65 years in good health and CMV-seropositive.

Written as DNA, the CDR3 is TGTGCCAGTAGTAATCGGGACAAGAACTATGGCTACACCTTC. Translating gives CASSNRDKNYGYTF. J is TRBJ1-2 and V is TRBV19, with D perhaps matching TRBD1 (6 bases). V lost 4 bases to trimming and J lost 2 bases, with 11 bases between them. The CDR3 is made up of 14 amino acids. CDR1 is LNHDA and CDR2 is SQIVND in the germline V gene (reference sequence).

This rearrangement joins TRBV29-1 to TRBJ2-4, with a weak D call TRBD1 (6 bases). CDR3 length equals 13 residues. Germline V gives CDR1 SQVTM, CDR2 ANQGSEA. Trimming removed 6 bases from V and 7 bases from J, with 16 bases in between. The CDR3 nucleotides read TGCAGCGTGGGGGCGTTAACCGGTAACATTCAGTACTTC. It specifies CSVGALTGNIQYF.

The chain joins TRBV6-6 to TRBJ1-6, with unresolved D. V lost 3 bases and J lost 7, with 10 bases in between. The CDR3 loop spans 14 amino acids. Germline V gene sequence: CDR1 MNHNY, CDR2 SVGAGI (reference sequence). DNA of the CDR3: TGTGCCAGCAGTTATGAAGGCGGCAATTCACCCCTCCACTTT. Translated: CASSYEGGNSPLHF.

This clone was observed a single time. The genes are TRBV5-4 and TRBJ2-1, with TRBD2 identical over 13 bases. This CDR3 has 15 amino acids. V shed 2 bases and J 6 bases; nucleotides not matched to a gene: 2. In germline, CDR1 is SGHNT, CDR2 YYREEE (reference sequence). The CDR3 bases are TGTGCCAGCAGCTTCCGACTAGCGGGGGGCAATGAGCAGTTCTTC. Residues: CASSFRLAGGNEQFF.

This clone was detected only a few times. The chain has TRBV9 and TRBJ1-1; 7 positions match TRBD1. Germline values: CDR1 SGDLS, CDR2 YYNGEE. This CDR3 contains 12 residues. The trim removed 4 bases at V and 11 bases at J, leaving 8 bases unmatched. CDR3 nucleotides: TGTGCCAGCAGCACCCCGGGACAGCGGGCTTTCTTT. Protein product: CASSTPGQRAFF.

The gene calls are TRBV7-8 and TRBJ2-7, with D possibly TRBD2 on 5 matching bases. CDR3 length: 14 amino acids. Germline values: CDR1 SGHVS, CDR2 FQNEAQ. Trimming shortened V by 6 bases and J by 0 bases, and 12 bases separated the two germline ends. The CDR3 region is CASRSSGSSYEQYF. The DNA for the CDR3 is TGTGCCAGCAGATCCAGCGGCTCCTCCTACGAGCAGTACTTC.

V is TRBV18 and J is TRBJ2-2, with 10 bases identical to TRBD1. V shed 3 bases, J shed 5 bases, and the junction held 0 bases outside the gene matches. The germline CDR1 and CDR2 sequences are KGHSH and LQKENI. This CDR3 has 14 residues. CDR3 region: CASSPDRGTGELFF. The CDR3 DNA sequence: TGTGCCAGCTCACCGGACAGGGGGACCGGGGAGCTGTTTTTT.

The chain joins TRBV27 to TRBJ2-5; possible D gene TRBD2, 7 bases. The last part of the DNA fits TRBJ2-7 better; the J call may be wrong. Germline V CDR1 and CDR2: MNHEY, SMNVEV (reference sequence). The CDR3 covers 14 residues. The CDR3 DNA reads TGTGCCAGCGCTAGGGAGGGGGGCCCCTACGAGCAGTACTTC. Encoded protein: CASAREGGPYEQYF.

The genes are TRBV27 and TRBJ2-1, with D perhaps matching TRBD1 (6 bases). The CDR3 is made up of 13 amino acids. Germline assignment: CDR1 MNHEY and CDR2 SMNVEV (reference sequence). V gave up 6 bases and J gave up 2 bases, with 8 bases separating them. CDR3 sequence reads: CASSGQPYNEQFF. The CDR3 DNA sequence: TGTGCCAGCAGCGGACAGCCCTACAATGAGCAGTTCTTC.

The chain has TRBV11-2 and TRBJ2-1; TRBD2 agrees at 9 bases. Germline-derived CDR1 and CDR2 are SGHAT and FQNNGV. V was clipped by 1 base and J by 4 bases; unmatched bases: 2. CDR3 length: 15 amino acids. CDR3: CASSLGSGGYNEQFF. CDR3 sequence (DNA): TGTGCCAGCAGCTTAGGGAGCGGGGGGTACAATGAGCAGTTCTTC.

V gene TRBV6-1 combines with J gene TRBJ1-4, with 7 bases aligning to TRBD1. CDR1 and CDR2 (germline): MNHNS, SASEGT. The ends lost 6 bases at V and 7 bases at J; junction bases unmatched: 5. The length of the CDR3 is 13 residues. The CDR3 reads CASRRGLVEKLFF. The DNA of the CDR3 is TGTGCCAGCAGAAGGGGGCTAGTTGAAAAACTGTTTTTT.

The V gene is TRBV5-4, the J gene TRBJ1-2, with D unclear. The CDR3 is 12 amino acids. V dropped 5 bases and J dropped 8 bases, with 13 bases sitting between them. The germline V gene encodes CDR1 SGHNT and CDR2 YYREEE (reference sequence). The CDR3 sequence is CASSTGPGGYTF. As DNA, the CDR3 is TGTGCCAGCAGTACCGGGCCGGGGGGCTACACCTTC.

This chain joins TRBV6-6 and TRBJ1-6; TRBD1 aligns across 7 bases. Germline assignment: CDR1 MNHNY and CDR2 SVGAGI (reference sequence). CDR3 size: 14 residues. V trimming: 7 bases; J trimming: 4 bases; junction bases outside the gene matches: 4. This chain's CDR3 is CASKPGQYNSPLHF. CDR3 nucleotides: TGTGCCAGCAAACCGGGACAGTATAATTCACCCCTCCACTTT.

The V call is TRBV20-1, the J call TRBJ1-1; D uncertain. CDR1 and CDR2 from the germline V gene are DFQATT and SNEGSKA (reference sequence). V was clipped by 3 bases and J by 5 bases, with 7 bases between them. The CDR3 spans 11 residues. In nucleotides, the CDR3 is TGCAGTGCTAGTCTCTTGACTGAAGCTTTCTTT. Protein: CSASLLTEAFF.

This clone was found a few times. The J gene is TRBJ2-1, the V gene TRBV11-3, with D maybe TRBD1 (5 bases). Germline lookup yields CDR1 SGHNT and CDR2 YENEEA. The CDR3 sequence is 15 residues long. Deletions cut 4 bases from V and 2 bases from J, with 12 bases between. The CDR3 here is CASSSSGQAYNEQFF. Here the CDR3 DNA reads TGTGCCAGCAGCTCTTCCGGACAAGCCTACAATGAGCAGTTCTTC.

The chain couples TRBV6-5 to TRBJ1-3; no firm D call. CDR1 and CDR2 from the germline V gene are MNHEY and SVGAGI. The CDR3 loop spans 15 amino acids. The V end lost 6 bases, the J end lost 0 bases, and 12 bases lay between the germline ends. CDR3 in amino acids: CASRTRPSSGNTIYF. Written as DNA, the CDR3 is TGTGCCAGCAGAACCAGGCCCAGCTCTGGAAACACCATATATTTT.

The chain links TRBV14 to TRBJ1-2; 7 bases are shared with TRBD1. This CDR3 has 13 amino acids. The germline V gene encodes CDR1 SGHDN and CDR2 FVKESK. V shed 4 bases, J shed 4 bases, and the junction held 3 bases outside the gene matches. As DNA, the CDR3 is TGTGCCAGCAGCCTGAAGGGGGCCTATGGCTACACCTTC. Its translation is CASSLKGAYGYTF.